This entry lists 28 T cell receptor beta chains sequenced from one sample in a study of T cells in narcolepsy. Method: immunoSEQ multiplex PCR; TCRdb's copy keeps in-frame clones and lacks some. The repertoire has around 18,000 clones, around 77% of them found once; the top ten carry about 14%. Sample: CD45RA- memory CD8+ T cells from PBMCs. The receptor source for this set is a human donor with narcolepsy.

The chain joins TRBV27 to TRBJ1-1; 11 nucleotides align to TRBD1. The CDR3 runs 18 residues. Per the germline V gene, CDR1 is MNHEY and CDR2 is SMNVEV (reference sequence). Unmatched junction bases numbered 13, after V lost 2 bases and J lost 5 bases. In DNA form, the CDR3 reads TGTGCCAGCAGTTTACTCACCCGGGACAGGGGGAAAGGTACTGAAGCTTTCTTT. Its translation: CASSLLTRDRGKGTEAFF.

The DNA for the CDR3 is TGCAGCGTTGGTCCCCCTATAGACAGGGACTCCTACGAGCAGTACTTC. Protein: CSVGPPIDRDSYEQYF. The chain is built from TRBV29-1 and TRBJ2-7; 7 bases line up with TRBD1. After removal of 4 bases from V and 0 bases from J, the junction contained 12 bases not matched to a gene. The CDR3 is made up of 16 amino acids. CDR1 SQVTM and CDR2 ANQGSEA come from the germline V gene.

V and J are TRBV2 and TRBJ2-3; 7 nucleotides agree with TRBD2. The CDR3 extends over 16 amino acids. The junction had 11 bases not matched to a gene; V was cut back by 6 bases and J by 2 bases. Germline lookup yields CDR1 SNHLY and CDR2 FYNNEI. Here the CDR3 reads CASREGLQPSTDTQYF. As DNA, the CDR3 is TGTGCCAGCAGGGAGGGACTACAACCTTCCACAGATACGCAGTATTTT.

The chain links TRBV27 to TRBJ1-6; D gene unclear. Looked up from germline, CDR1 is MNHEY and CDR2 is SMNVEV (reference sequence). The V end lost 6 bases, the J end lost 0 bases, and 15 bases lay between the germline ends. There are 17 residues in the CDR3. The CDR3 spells CASSQLTPNSYNSPLHF. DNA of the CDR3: TGTGCCAGCAGCCAACTTACACCGAACTCCTATAATTCACCCCTCCACTTT.

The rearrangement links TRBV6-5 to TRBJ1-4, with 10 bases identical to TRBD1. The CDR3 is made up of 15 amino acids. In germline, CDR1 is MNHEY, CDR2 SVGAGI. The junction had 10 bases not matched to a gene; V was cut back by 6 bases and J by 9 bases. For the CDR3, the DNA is TGTGCCAGCAGCGAGACAGGGGGCGCGTTACAAAAACTGTTTTTT. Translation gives CASSETGGALQKLFF.

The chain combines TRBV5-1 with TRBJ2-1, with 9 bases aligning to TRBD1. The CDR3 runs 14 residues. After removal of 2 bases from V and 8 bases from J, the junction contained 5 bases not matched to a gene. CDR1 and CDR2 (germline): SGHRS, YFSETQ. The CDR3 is CASSLRTGDYEQFF. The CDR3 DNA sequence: TGCGCCAGCAGCTTAAGGACAGGGGATTATGAGCAGTTCTTC.

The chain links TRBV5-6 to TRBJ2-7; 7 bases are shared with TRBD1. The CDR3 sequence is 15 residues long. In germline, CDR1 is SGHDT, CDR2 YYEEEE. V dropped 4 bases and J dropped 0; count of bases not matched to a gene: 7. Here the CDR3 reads CASSQEGDSSYEQYF. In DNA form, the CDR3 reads TGTGCCAGCAGCCAGGAAGGGGACAGCTCCTACGAGCAGTACTTC. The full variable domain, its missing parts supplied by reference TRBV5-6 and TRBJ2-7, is DAGVTQSPTHLIKTRGQQVTLRCSPKSGHDTVSWYQQALGQGPQFIFQYYEEEERQRGNFPDRFSGHQFPNYSSELNVNALLLGDSALYLCASSQEGDSSYEQYFGPGTRLTVT.

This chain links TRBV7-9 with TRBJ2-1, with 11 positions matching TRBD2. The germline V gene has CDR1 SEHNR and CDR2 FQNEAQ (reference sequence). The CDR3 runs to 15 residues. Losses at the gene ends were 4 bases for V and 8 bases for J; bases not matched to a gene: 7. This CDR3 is CASSSRSGRAHEQFF. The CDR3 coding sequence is TGTGCCAGCAGCTCCCGTAGCGGGAGGGCGCATGAGCAGTTCTTC.

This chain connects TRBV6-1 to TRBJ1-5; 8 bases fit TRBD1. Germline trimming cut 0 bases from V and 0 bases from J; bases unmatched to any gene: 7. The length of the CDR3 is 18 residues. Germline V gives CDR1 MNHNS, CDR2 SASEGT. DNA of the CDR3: TGTGCCAGCAGTGAAGCGCCAGGGGGCACTTATAGCAATCAGCCCCAGCATTTT. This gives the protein CASSEAPGGTYSNQPQHF.

The CDR3 region is CASSLFPGEDTGELFF. The CDR3 region has the DNA TGTGCCAGCAGTTTATTCCCAGGAGAGGACACCGGGGAGCTGTTTTTT. This rearrangement joins TRBV27 to TRBJ2-2; D gene uncertain. The CDR3 totals 16 residues. Germline V gene data show CDR1 as MNHEY and CDR2 as SMNVEV (reference sequence). V was pared by 1 base and J by 3 bases, with 12 bases between.

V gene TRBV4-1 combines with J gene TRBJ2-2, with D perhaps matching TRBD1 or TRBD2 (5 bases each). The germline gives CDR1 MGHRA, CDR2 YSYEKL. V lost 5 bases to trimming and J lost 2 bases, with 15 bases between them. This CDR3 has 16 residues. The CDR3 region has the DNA TGCGCCAGCAGCATGGGAGACAGACGAAACACCGGGGAGCTGTTTTTT. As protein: CASSMGDRRNTGELFF.

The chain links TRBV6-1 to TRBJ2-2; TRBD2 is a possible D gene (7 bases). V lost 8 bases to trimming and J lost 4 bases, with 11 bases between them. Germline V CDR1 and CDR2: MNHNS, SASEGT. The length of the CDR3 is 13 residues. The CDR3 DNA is TGTGCCAGCGGGAGGGGGGGCACCGGGGAGCTGTTTTTT. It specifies CASGRGGTGELFF.

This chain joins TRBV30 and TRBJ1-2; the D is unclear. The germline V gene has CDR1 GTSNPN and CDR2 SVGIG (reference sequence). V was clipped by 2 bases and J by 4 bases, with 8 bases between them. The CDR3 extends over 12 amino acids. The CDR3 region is CAWSYSLYGYTF. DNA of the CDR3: TGTGCCTGGAGTTACAGCCTCTATGGCTACACCTTC.

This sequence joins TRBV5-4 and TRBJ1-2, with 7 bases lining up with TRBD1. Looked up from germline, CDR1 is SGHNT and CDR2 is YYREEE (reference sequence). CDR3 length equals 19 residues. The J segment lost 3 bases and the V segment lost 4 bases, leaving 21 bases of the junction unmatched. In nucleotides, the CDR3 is TGTGCCAGCAGCGGCGAGGGGTGGGACAGACGATTCCGGGACTATGGCTACACCTTC. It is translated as CASSGEGWDRRFRDYGYTF.

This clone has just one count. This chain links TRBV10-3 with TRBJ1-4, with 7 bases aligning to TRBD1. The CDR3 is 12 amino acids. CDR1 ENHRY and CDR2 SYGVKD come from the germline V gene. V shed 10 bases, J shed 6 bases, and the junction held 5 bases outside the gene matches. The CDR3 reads CATRDSYEKLFF. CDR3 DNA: TGTGCCACCCGGGACAGTTATGAAAAACTGTTTTTT.

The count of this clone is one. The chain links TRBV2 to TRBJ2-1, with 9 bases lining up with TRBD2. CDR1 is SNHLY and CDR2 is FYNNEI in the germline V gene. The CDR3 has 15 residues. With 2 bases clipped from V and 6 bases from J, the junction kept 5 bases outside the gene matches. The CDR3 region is CASSEPAGGLNEQFF. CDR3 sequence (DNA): TGTGCCAGCAGTGAACCAGCGGGGGGACTCAATGAGCAGTTCTTC.

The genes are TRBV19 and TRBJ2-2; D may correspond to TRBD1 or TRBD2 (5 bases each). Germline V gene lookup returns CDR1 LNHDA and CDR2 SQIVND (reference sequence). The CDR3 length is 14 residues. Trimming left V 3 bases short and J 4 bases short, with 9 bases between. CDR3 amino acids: CASSIYGGTGELFF. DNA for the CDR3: TGTGCCAGTAGTATTTATGGGGGCACCGGGGAGCTGTTTTTT.

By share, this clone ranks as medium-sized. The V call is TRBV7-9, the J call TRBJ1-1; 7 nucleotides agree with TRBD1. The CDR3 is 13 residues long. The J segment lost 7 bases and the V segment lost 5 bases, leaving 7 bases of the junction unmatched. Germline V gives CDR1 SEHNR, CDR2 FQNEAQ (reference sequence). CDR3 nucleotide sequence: TGTGCCAGCAGCCCTACAGGGGAGGTTGAAGCTTTCTTT. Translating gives CASSPTGEVEAFF.

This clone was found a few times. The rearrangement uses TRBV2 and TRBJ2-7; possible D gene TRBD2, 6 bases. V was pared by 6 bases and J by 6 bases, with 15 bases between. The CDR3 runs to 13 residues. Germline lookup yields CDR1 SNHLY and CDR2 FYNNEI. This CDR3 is CASRTWGVGEQYF. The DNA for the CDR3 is TGTGCCAGCAGAACGTGGGGGGTCGGCGAGCAGTACTTC.

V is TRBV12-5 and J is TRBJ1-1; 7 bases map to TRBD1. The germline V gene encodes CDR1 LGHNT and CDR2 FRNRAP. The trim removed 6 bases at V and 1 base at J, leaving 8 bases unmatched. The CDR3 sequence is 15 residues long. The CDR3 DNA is TGTGCTAGTGGACAAGGGACAGCCTCGAACACTGAAGCTTTCTTT. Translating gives CASGQGTASNTEAFF. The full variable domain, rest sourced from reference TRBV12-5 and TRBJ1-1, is DARVTQTPRHKVTEMGQEVTMRCQPILGHNTVFWYRQTMMQGLELLAYFRNRAPLDDSGMPKDRFSAEMPDATLATLKIQPSEPRDSAVYFCASGQGTASNTEAFFGQGTRLTVV.

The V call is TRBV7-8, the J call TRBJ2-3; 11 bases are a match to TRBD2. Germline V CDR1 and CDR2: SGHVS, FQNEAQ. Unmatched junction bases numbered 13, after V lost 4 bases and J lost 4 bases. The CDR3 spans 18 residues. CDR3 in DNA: TGTGCCAGCAGCTCCCCCTCGAGGGTAGCGGGGGGGCCAGATACGCAGTATTTT. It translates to CASSSPSRVAGGPDTQYF.

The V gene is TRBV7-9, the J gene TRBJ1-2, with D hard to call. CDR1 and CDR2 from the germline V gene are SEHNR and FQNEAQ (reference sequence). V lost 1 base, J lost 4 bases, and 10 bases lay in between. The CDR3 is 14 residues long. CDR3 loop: CASSLDTRVYGYTF. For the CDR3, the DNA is TGTGCCAGCAGCTTAGACACCAGAGTCTATGGCTACACCTTC.

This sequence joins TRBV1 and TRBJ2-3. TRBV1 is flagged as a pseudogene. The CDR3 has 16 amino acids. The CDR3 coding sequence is TGCACCAGCAGCCAAGATCCGGGGCATAGCACAGATACGCAGTATTTT. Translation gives CTSSQDPGHSTDTQYF.

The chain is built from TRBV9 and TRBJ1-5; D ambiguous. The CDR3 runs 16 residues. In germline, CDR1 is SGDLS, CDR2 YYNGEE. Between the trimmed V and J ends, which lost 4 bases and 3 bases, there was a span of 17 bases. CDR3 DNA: TGTGCCAGCAGCTCAAGCGCGGGCCAGGACAATCAGCCCCAGCATTTT. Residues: CASSSSAGQDNQPQHF.

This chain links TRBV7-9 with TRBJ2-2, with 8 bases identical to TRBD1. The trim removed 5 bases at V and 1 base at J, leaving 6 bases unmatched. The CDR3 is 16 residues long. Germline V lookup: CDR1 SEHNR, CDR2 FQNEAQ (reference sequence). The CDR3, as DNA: TGTGCCAGCAGCCCTGCAGGGGGCGAGAACACCGGGGAGCTGTTTTTT. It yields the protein CASSPAGGENTGELFF.

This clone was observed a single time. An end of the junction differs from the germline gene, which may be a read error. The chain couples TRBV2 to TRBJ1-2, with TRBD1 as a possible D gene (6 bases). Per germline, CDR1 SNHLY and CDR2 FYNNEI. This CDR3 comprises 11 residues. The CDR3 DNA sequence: TGTGCCAGCAGTGAAAGAACAGGGCTCTGCTTC. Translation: CASSERTGLCF.

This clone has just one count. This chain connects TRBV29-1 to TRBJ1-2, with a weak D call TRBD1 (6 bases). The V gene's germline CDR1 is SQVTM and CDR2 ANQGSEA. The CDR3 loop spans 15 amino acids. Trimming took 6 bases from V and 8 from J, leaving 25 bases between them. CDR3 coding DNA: TGCAGCGTCCCATCCCCCGCCAGGGGTGGATGGGGCTACACCTTC. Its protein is CSVPSPARGGWGYTF.

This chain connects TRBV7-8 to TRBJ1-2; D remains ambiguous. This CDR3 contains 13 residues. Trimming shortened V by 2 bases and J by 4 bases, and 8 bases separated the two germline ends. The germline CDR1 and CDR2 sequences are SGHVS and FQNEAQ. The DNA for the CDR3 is TGTGCCAGCAGCTTACAGAGGACCTATGGCTACACCTTC. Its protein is CASSLQRTYGYTF.